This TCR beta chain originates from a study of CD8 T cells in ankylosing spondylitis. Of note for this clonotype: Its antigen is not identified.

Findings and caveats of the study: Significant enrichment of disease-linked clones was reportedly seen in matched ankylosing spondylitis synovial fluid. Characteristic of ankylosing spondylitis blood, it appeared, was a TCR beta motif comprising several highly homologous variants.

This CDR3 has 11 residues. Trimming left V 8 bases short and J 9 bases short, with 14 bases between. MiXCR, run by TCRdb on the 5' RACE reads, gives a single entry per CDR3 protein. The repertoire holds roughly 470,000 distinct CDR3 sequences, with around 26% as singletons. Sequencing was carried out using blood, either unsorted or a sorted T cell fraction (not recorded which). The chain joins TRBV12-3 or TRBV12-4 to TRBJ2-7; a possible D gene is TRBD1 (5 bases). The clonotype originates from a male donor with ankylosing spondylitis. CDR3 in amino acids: CASANRQGQYF. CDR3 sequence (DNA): TGTGCCAGCGCAAATCGCCAGGGGCAGTACTTC.